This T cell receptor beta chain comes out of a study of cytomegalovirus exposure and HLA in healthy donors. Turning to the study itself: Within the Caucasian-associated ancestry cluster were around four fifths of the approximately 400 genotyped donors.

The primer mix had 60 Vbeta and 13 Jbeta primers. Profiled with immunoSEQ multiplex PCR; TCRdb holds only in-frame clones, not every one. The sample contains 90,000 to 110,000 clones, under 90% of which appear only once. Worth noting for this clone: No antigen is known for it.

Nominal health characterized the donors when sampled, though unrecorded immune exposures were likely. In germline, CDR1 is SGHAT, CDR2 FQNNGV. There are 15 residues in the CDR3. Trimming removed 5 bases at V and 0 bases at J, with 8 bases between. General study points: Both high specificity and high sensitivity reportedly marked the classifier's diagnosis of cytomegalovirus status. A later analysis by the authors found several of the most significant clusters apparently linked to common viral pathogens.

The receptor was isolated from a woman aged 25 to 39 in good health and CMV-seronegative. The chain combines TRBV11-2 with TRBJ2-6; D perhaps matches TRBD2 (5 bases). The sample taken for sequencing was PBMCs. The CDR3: CASSPRVSGANVLTF. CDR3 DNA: TGTGCCAGCAGCCCGAGGGTCTCTGGGGCCAACGTCCTGACTTTC. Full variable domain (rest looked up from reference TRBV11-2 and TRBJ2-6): EAGVAQSPRYKIIEKRQSVAFWCNPISGHATLYWYQQILGQGPKLLIQFQNNGVVDDSQLPKDRFSAERLKGVDSTLKIQPAKLEDSAVYLCASSPRVSGANVLTFGAGSRLTVL.